The present T cell receptor (beta chain) was sequenced within a study of blood T cell repertoires in COVID-19. Study-wide context: Spain, Italy and the United States supplied samples that represented acute and convalescent COVID-19.

Generated by immunoSEQ multiplex PCR, the TCRdb table keeps only in-frame clones and is missing some. The top ten clones hold roughly 4% of a sample with 250,000 or so clones, 84% of them seen once. The germline V and J ends were trimmed by 6 bases and 2 bases, with 16 bases remaining between them. Germline-derived CDR1 and CDR2 are SNHLY and FYNNEI. This CDR3 contains 15 residues. The chain uses TRBV2 and TRBJ1-1; tentatively, D is TRBD1 (6 bases). The receptor comes from a man in his 60s with acute or convalescent COVID-19. Sequenced sample: peripheral blood. CDR3 nucleotides: TGTGCCAGCAGGGCACTACAGGGCCTTAACACTGAAGCTTTCTTT. This encodes CASRALQGLNTEAFF. The full variable domain, with the rest looked up from reference TRBV2 and TRBJ1-1, is EPEVTQTPSHQVTQMGQEVILRCVPISNHLYFYWYRQILGQKVEFLVSFYNNEISEKSEIFDDQFSVERPDGSNFTLKIRSTKLEDSAMYFCASRALQGLNTEAFFGQGTRLTVV.